These 11 T cell receptor beta chains were all obtained from the same sample, sequenced in a study of cytomegalovirus exposure and HLA in healthy donors. PCR was performed using 60 Vbeta and 13 Jbeta primers. TCRdb keeps only in-frame clones here, not all; method: immunoSEQ multiplex PCR. The sample yields about 130,000 clones, over 70% seen once. Sequenced material: PBMCs. These receptor sequences come from a man aged 25 to 45 in good health and CMV-seronegative.

The sample holds one count of this clone. J is TRBJ2-7 and V is TRBV7-9; D not resolved. Deletions cut 4 bases from V and 2 bases from J, with 3 bases between. The CDR3 totals 11 residues. The germline V gene encodes CDR1 SEHNR and CDR2 FQNEAQ (reference sequence). The CDR3 sequence is CASSYTYEQYF. DNA of the CDR3: TGTGCCAGCAGCTACACCTACGAGCAGTACTTC.

This clone showed up just a few times. The CDR3 spells CASSLEDRGFEAFF. The CDR3, as DNA: TGTGCCAGCAGCTTAGAGGACAGGGGGTTTGAAGCTTTCTTT. The chain carries TRBV7-9 and TRBJ1-1, with 10 bases aligning to TRBD1. From germline, CDR1 is SEHNR and CDR2 FQNEAQ (reference sequence). The CDR3 runs to 14 residues. The trim removed 1 base at V and 7 bases at J, leaving 3 bases unmatched.

On this clone: Other DNA sequences in this specimen translate into the identical CDR3. The CDR3 coding sequence is TGTGCCAGCAGTAGTGGGGGCGGATCCTACGAGCAGTACTTC. Translated: CASSSGGGSYEQYF. This chain uses TRBV28 with TRBJ2-7; D may be TRBD1 (6 bases). V was clipped by 5 bases and J by 1 base, with 12 bases between them. The CDR3 totals 14 residues. Per germline, CDR1 MDHEN and CDR2 SYDVKM.

In its sample, this clone was seen a few times. The rearrangement joins TRBV10-3 to TRBJ2-7; TRBD1 might be the D (6 bases). Germline V gene data show CDR1 as ENHRY and CDR2 as SYGVKD. The CDR3 is 14 amino acids. Trimming left V 5 bases short and J 7 bases short, with 18 bases between. Written as DNA, the CDR3 is TGTGCCATCAGTTCCGGGACAACCTGGGGAGAGCAGTACTTC. This codes for CAISSGTTWGEQYF.

This clone was picked up one time. The chain's CDR3 is CACPRTGIIGEQYF. CDR3 bases: TGTGCCTGCCCCCGGACAGGGATAATAGGGGAGCAGTACTTC. V is TRBV30 and J is TRBJ2-7, with TRBD1 identical over 8 bases. This CDR3 region has 14 residues. Trimming removed 6 bases from V and 7 bases from J; junction bases left unmatched: 14. Germline assignment: CDR1 GTSNPN and CDR2 SVGIG (reference sequence).

The chain joins TRBV25-1 to TRBJ2-2, with unresolved D. CDR1 and CDR2 (germline): MGHDK, SYGVNS. With 4 bases removed from V and 6 bases from J, the gap between germline ends came to 9 bases. The CDR3 loop spans 13 amino acids. CDR3 loop: CASSVRRAGELFF. The CDR3 DNA reads as TGTGCCAGCAGTGTAAGGAGAGCCGGGGAGCTGTTTTTT. The complete variable domain, with remaining parts taken from reference TRBV25-1 and TRBJ2-2, reads EADIYQTPRYLVIGTGKKITLECSQTMGHDKMYWYQQDPGMELHLIHYSYGVNSTEKGDLSSESTVSRIRTEHFPLTLESARPSHTSQYLCASSVRRAGELFFGEGSRLTVL.

The chain employs TRBV19 and TRBJ2-4, with D tentatively TRBD1 (6 bases). Germline CDR1 is LNHDA and CDR2 is SQIVND (reference sequence). V lost 4 bases to trimming and J lost 8 bases, with 15 bases between them. The CDR3 contains 14 residues. CDR3: CASSNQQGLDIQYF. In DNA form, the CDR3 reads TGTGCCAGTAGTAATCAACAGGGTTTAGACATTCAGTACTTC.

CDR3 residues: CASSPRTGSREAFF. The CDR3, as DNA: TGTGCCAGCAGTCCCCGCACAGGATCGAGAGAAGCTTTCTTT. The chain combines TRBV7-2 with TRBJ1-1, with D tentatively TRBD1 (5 bases). Germline V gene data show CDR1 as SGHTA and CDR2 as FQGNSA. The CDR3 has 14 amino acids. V was pared by 6 bases and J by 8 bases, with 19 bases between.

CDR3 protein: CASSTPDLAYNEQFF. CDR3 nucleotide sequence: TGCGCCAGCAGCACCCCGGACTTGGCCTACAATGAGCAGTTCTTC. V is TRBV4-1 and J is TRBJ2-1; D perhaps matches TRBD2 (5 bases). CDR3 length: 15 amino acids. The germline CDR1 and CDR2 sequences are MGHRA and YSYEKL. V lost 5 bases and J lost 2, with 13 bases in between.

This sequence joins TRBV29-1 and TRBJ2-7; 10 positions match TRBD1. CDR3 length: 16 residues. Germline V gene data show CDR1 as SQVTM and CDR2 as ANQGSEA. Trimming at V came to 6 bases and at J to 1 base, leaving 12 bases not matched to a gene. CDR3 in amino acids: CSVKKTGGPTSYEQYF. The CDR3 DNA follows: TGCAGCGTCAAGAAGACAGGGGGCCCTACGTCCTACGAGCAGTACTTC.

V usage is TRBV7-6 and J usage is TRBJ1-5; weak D call: TRBD1 (6 bases). V gave up 2 bases and J gave up 6 bases, with 8 bases separating them. CDR1 is SGHVS, CDR2 FNYEAQ, per germline. The CDR3 contains 13 residues. The CDR3 loop is CASSLSQGQPQHF. The CDR3, as DNA: TGTGCCAGCAGCTTATCACAGGGTCAGCCCCAGCATTTT.